The rows below give T cell receptor beta chains drawn from one sample of a study of blood T cell repertoires in COVID-19. Here immunoSEQ multiplex PCR was the method, and the copy in TCRdb shows in-frame clones only, minus some. The sample has about 67,000 clones, around 87% seen once. Material: peripheral blood. These receptors all come from a man aged 50 to 60 with active COVID-19. CDR3s include the opening cysteine and the closing phenylalanine or tryptophan. Fields, in order: V gene, J gene, clone size, D gene, CDR3 protein, CDR3 DNA. A D gene is named only where the DNA matches it firmly. Rows may omit the clone size; those that give it use once, few, many or a size class.

v_call: TRBV10-2; j_call: TRBJ1-6; clone_size: -; d_call: -; cdr3_aa: CATHNQALSYNSPLHF; cdr3_nt: TGCGCCACCCACAATCAGGCGCTCTCCTATAATTCACCCCTCCACTTT
v_call: TRBV15; j_call: TRBJ2-7; clone_size: -; d_call: TRBD1; cdr3_aa: CATSRDKDRGFNEQYF; cdr3_nt: TGTGCCACCAGCAGAGATAAGGACAGGGGTTTCAACGAGCAGTACTTC
v_call: TRBV5-1; j_call: TRBJ2-4; clone_size: -; d_call: -; cdr3_aa: CASSLEDREVNIQYF; cdr3_nt: TGCGCCAGCAGCTTGGAGGACAGAGAGGTTAACATTCAGTACTTC
v_call: TRBV15; j_call: TRBJ2-7; clone_size: -; d_call: TRBD1; cdr3_aa: CATSSGTGGFNSYEQYF; cdr3_nt: TGTGCCACCAGCAGCGGGACAGGGGGTTTCAACTCCTACGAGCAGTACTTC
v_call: TRBV4-3; j_call: TRBJ2-7; clone_size: -; d_call: -; cdr3_aa: CASSQEAYYEQYF; cdr3_nt: TGCGCCAGCAGCCAAGAGGCTTACTACGAGCAGTACTTC
v_call: TRBV9; j_call: TRBJ2-1; clone_size: -; d_call: TRBD2; cdr3_aa: CASSQTSGSDEQFF; cdr3_nt: TGTGCCAGCAGCCAGACTAGCGGGAGCGATGAGCAGTTCTTC
v_call: TRBV7-9; j_call: TRBJ1-2; clone_size: -; d_call: -; cdr3_aa: CASSPNVTGYGYTF; cdr3_nt: TGTGCCAGCAGCCCAAACGTGACAGGCTATGGCTACACCTTC
v_call: TRBV30; j_call: TRBJ1-1; clone_size: -; d_call: TRBD1; cdr3_aa: CAWRAGQGGGNTEAFF; cdr3_nt: TGTGCCTGGAGGGCGGGACAGGGTGGAGGGAACACTGAAGCTTTCTTT
v_call: TRBV7-2; j_call: TRBJ2-1; clone_size: once; d_call: -; cdr3_aa: CASIPTVSTFNEQFF; cdr3_nt: TGTGCCAGCATCCCGACAGTCTCAACCTTCAATGAGCAGTTCTTC
v_call: TRBV28; j_call: TRBJ1-3; clone_size: few; d_call: -; cdr3_aa: CASSSFRGPVSGNTIYF; cdr3_nt: TGTGCCAGCAGTTCCTTCAGGGGCCCCGTCTCTGGAAACACCATATATTTT
v_call: TRBV20-1; j_call: TRBJ2-5; clone_size: once; d_call: -; cdr3_aa: CSSGPGTQYF; cdr3_nt: TGCAGTAGCGGGCCGGGGACCCAGTACTTC
v_call: TRBV4-3; j_call: TRBJ2-7; clone_size: -; d_call: TRBD1; cdr3_aa: CASSQRDRGYEQYF; cdr3_nt: TGCGCCAGCAGCCAACGGGACAGGGGCTACGAGCAGTACTTC
v_call: TRBV9; j_call: TRBJ2-7; clone_size: -; d_call: TRBD2; cdr3_aa: CANGASGRAYEQYF; cdr3_nt: TGTGCCAACGGAGCTAGCGGGAGGGCCTACGAGCAGTACTTC
v_call: TRBV5-4; j_call: TRBJ1-1; clone_size: -; d_call: -; cdr3_aa: CASSFGEGIKHGGPTEAFF; cdr3_nt: TGTGCCAGCAGCTTTGGGGAGGGAATAAAACACGGAGGGCCAACTGAAGCTTTCTTT
v_call: TRBV28; j_call: TRBJ1-1; clone_size: -; d_call: -; cdr3_aa: CASSLSRVNTEAFF; cdr3_nt: TGTGCCAGCAGTCTGAGCAGGGTAAACACTGAAGCTTTCTTT
v_call: TRBV11-1; j_call: TRBJ2-2; clone_size: -; d_call: TRBD2; cdr3_aa: CASSHLTSGNTGELFF; cdr3_nt: TGTGCCAGCAGCCACCTGACTAGCGGGAACACCGGGGAGCTGTTTTTT
v_call: TRBV29-1; j_call: TRBJ2-7; clone_size: -; d_call: TRBD1; cdr3_aa: CSVTGGVSYEQYF; cdr3_nt: TGCAGCGTAACAGGGGGCGTCTCCTACGAGCAGTACTTC
v_call: TRBV13; j_call: TRBJ2-3; clone_size: -; d_call: TRBD2; cdr3_aa: CASSARLAGAGDTQYF; cdr3_nt: TGTGCCAGCAGCGCCAGACTAGCGGGGGCCGGAGATACGCAGTATTTT
v_call: TRBV5-1; j_call: TRBJ2-2; clone_size: -; d_call: -; cdr3_aa: CASSGLDTGELFF; cdr3_nt: TGCGCCAGCTCGGGACTCGACACCGGGGAGCTGTTTTTT
v_call: TRBV7-9; j_call: TRBJ2-1; clone_size: -; d_call: -; cdr3_aa: CASSSNNEQFF; cdr3_nt: TGTGCCAGCAGCTCTAACAATGAGCAGTTCTTC
v_call: TRBV28; j_call: TRBJ1-2; clone_size: -; d_call: -; cdr3_aa: CASPPREHTF; cdr3_nt: TGTGCCAGCCCTCCCCGGGAGCATACCTTC
v_call: TRBV28; j_call: TRBJ1-5; clone_size: -; d_call: TRBD1; cdr3_aa: CASSWTGYSNQPQHF; cdr3_nt: TGTGCCAGCAGTTGGACAGGATATAGCAATCAGCCCCAGCATTTT
v_call: TRBV30; j_call: TRBJ2-5; clone_size: -; d_call: -; cdr3_aa: CAIMPTQETQYF; cdr3_nt: TGTGCTATTATGCCGACACAAGAGACCCAGTACTTC
v_call: TRBV19; j_call: TRBJ2-7; clone_size: -; d_call: -; cdr3_aa: CASSSRVAYEQYF; cdr3_nt: TGTGCCAGTAGTAGCCGCGTCGCCTACGAGCAGTACTTC
v_call: TRBV2; j_call: TRBJ2-5; clone_size: -; d_call: TRBD2; cdr3_aa: CASSDRRGGQETQYF; cdr3_nt: TGTGCCAGCAGTGATAGGCGGGGGGGCCAGGAGACCCAGTACTTC
v_call: TRBV4-1; j_call: TRBJ2-3; clone_size: -; d_call: -; cdr3_aa: CASSLIIQEPDTQYF; cdr3_nt: TGCGCCAGCAGCCTCATCATACAGGAGCCAGATACGCAGTATTTT
v_call: TRBV7-3; j_call: TRBJ2-5; clone_size: -; d_call: -; cdr3_aa: CATQFGGGRRETQYF; cdr3_nt: TGTGCCACCCAATTTGGGGGGGGCCGGAGAGAGACCCAGTACTTC
v_call: TRBV21-1; j_call: TRBJ1-6; clone_size: -; d_call: -; cdr3_aa: CASSKARYGNSPLHF; cdr3_nt: TGTGCCAGCAGCAAAGCGAGGTACGGAAATTCACCCCTCCACTTT
v_call: TRBV7-2; j_call: TRBJ2-7; clone_size: -; d_call: -; cdr3_aa: CASSLDEYEQYF; cdr3_nt: TGTGCCAGCAGCTTAGATGAGTACGAGCAGTACTTC
v_call: TRBV7-3; j_call: TRBJ2-1; clone_size: -; d_call: -; cdr3_aa: CASSLEPSENEQFF; cdr3_nt: TGTGCCAGCAGCTTAGAACCTAGTGAGAATGAGCAGTTCTTC
v_call: TRBV12-5; j_call: TRBJ1-1; clone_size: -; d_call: TRBD1; cdr3_aa: CASAPGQGNTEAFF; cdr3_nt: TGTGCTAGTGCCCCGGGACAGGGGAACACTGAAGCTTTCTTT
v_call: TRBV27; j_call: TRBJ2-7; clone_size: -; d_call: -; cdr3_aa: CASSIRDTAYEQYF; cdr3_nt: TGTGCCAGCAGTATCCGGGACACAGCCTACGAGCAGTACTTC
v_call: TRBV11-3; j_call: TRBJ2-1; clone_size: -; d_call: TRBD1; cdr3_aa: CASSRTGRVSSYNEQFF; cdr3_nt: TGTGCCAGCAGCAGGACAGGCCGGGTATCCTCCTACAATGAGCAGTTCTTC
v_call: TRBV5-4; j_call: TRBJ1-2; clone_size: -; d_call: TRBD1; cdr3_aa: CASTLDRAYYGYTF; cdr3_nt: TGTGCCAGCACCCTAGACAGGGCTTACTATGGCTACACCTTC
v_call: TRBV9; j_call: TRBJ1-1; clone_size: once; d_call: TRBD1; cdr3_aa: CASTRAGQGSGTEAFF; cdr3_nt: TGTGCCAGCACCCGGGCGGGACAGGGAAGTGGCACTGAAGCTTTCTTT
v_call: TRBV27; j_call: TRBJ1-2; clone_size: -; d_call: TRBD1; cdr3_aa: CASRAGGGINYGYTF; cdr3_nt: TGTGCCAGCAGGGCAGGGGGTGGGATTAACTATGGCTACACCTTC
v_call: TRBV4-1; j_call: TRBJ2-7; clone_size: -; d_call: TRBD1; cdr3_aa: CASSQVGQTYEQYF; cdr3_nt: TGCGCCAGCAGCCAGGTGGGACAGACCTACGAGCAGTACTTC
v_call: TRBV27; j_call: TRBJ2-7; clone_size: -; d_call: -; cdr3_aa: CATGTGNEQYF; cdr3_nt: TGTGCCACCGGAACAGGGAACGAGCAGTACTTC
v_call: TRBV11-1; j_call: TRBJ1-1; clone_size: -; d_call: -; cdr3_aa: CASSYTENTEAFF; cdr3_nt: TGTGCCAGCAGTTATACAGAGAACACTGAAGCTTTCTTT
v_call: TRBV4-1; j_call: TRBJ1-4; clone_size: -; d_call: TRBD1; cdr3_aa: CASSQDGTGNEKLFF; cdr3_nt: TGCGCCAGCAGCCAGGACGGGACAGGGAACGAAAAACTGTTTTTT
v_call: TRBV4-2; j_call: TRBJ1-4; clone_size: -; d_call: -; cdr3_aa: CASSQDRQGGKEKLFF; cdr3_nt: TGTGCCAGCAGCCAAGATCGTCAGGGTGGGAAGGAAAAACTGTTTTTT
v_call: TRBV19; j_call: TRBJ2-7; clone_size: -; d_call: -; cdr3_aa: CASSASGSDNEQYF; cdr3_nt: TGTGCCAGTAGTGCTTCAGGGTCTGATAACGAGCAGTACTTC
v_call: TRBV7-8; j_call: TRBJ1-5; clone_size: -; d_call: -; cdr3_aa: CASSSIGGRGQPQHF; cdr3_nt: TGTGCCAGCAGCTCAATCGGGGGGAGGGGGCAGCCCCAGCATTTT
v_call: TRBV10-3; j_call: TRBJ1-1; clone_size: -; d_call: TRBD1; cdr3_aa: CAIRRTGGTEAFF; cdr3_nt: TGTGCCATCAGAAGAACAGGGGGCACTGAAGCTTTCTTT
v_call: TRBV12-3/TRBV12-4; j_call: TRBJ2-7; clone_size: -; d_call: TRBD1; cdr3_aa: CASSFGTVYEQYF; cdr3_nt: TGTGCCAGCAGTTTTGGGACAGTCTACGAGCAGTACTTC
v_call: TRBV5-1; j_call: TRBJ2-3; clone_size: -; d_call: TRBD2; cdr3_aa: CASTSSGPSTDTQYF; cdr3_nt: TGCGCCTCGACCTCTAGCGGACCGAGCACAGATACGCAGTATTTT
v_call: TRBV5-6; j_call: TRBJ2-2; clone_size: -; d_call: -; cdr3_aa: CASSLAGGATTGELFF; cdr3_nt: TGTGCCAGCAGCCTCGCTGGGGGGGCTACCACCGGGGAGCTGTTTTTT